This TCR beta chain was obtained from a study of graft-versus-host responses after intestinal transplantation. In the study overall: Recipients received multivisceral, liver-intestinal, or isolated intestinal transplants.

The V and J ends lost 6 bases and 13 bases respectively, with 15 bases between them. In germline, CDR1 is DFQATT, CDR2 SNEGSKA (reference sequence). The CDR3 sequence is 10 residues long. This clone was found once. TCRdb keeps only in-frame clones here, not all; method: immunoSEQ multiplex PCR. Of about 97,000 clones in the sample, around nine tenths were seen once. V usage is TRBV20-1 and J usage is TRBJ1-2; tentatively, D is TRBD1 (5 bases). This specimen consisted of PBMCs, obtained approximately 470 days after intestinal transplant. The clonotype originates from a human patient who received an intestinal transplant, so some T cells may come from the graft donor. CDR3 bases: TGCAGTGCCCTAAGGGGCGGGTTCACCTTC. This gives the protein CSALRGGFTF.